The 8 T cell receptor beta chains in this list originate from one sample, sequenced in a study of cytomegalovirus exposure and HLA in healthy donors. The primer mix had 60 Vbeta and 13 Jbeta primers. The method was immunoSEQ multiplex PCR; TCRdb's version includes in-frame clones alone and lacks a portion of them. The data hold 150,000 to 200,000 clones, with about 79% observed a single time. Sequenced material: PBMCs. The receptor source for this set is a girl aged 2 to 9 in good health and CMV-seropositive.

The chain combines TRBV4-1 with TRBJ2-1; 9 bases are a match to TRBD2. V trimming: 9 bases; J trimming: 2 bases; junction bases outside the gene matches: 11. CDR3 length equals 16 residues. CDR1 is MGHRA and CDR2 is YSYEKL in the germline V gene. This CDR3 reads CASSVRASGTYNEQFF. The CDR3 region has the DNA TGCGCCAGTAGTGTTAGGGCTAGCGGGACCTACAATGAGCAGTTCTTC.

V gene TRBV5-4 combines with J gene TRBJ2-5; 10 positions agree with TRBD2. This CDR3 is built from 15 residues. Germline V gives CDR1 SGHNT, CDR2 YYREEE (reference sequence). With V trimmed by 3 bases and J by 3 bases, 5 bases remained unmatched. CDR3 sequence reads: CASSSPSGRKETQYF. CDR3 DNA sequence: TGTGCCAGCAGCTCCCCTAGCGGGAGAAAAGAGACCCAGTACTTC.

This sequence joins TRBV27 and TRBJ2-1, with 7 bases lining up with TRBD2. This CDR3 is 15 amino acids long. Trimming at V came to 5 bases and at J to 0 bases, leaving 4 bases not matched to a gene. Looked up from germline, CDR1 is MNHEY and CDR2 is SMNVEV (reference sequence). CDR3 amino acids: CASSRTSYSYNEQFF. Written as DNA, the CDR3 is TGTGCCAGCAGTCGGACTAGTTACTCCTACAATGAGCAGTTCTTC.

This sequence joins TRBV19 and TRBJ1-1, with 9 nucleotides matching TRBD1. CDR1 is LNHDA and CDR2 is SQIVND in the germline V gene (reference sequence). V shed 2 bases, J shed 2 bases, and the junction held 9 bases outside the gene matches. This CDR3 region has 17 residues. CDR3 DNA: TGTGCCAGTAGTATATCGTTTTGGGACAGGGTAAACACTGAAGCTTTCTTT. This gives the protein CASSISFWDRVNTEAFF.

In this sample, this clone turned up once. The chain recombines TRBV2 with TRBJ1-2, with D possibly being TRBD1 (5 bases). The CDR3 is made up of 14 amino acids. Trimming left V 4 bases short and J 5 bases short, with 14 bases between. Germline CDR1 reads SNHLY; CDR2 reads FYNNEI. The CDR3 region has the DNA TGTGCCAGCAGTGTGGCAGGGAAGAATTATGGCTACACCTTC. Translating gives CASSVAGKNYGYTF.

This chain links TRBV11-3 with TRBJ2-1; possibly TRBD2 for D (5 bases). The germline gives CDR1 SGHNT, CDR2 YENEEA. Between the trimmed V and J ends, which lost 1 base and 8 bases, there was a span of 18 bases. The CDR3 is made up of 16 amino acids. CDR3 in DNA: TGTGCCAGCAGCTTAGGAGGGCGACTCAAGGGCGATGAGCAGTTCTTC. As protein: CASSLGGRLKGDEQFF.

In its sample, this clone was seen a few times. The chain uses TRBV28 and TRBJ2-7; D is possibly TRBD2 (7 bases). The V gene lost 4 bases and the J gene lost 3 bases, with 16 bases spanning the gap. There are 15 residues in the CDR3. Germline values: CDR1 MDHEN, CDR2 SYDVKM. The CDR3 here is CASSSWSGTIYEQYF. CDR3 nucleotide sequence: TGTGCCAGCAGTTCCTGGAGCGGGACAATCTACGAGCAGTACTTC.

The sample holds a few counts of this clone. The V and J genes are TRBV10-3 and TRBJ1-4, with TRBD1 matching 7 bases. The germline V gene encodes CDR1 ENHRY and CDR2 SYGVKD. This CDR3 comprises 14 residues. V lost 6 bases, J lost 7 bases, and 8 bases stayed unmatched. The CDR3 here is CAIRKGGASEKLFF. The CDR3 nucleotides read TGTGCCATCAGAAAAGGGGGCGCGAGTGAAAAACTGTTTTTT.